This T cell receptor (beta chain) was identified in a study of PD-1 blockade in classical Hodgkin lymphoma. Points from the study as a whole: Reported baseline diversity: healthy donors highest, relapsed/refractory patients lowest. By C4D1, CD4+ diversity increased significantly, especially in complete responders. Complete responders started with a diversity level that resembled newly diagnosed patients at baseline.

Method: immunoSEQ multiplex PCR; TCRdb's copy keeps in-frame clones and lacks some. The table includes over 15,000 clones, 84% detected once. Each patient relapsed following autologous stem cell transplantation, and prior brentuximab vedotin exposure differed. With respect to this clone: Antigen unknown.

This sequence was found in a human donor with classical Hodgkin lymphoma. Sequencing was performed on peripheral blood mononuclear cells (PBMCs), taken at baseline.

The CDR3 DNA sequence: TGCGCCAGCGGTCAATCGGCGGGGGCGTCCTACGAGCAGTACTTC. Translated, it gives CASGQSAGASYEQYF. This chain links TRBV4-3 with TRBJ2-7, with D perhaps TRBD2 (7 bases). Germline CDR1 LGHNA, CDR2 YSLEER. V lost 8 bases, J lost 1 base, and 18 bases lay in between. CDR3 length equals 15 residues.